Presented here are 16 T cell receptor beta chains from one specimen sequenced in a study of T cell changes during pregnancy in multiple sclerosis. Assay used: immunoSEQ multiplex PCR; TCRdb lists only in-frame clones, some missing. The sample includes some 47,000 clones, over 85% of them seen just once. Specimen: peripheral blood, collected in the first trimester of pregnancy. These receptors all stem from a female donor with multiple sclerosis, enrolled in a pregnancy study.

The J gene is TRBJ2-5, the V gene TRBV4-2, with no clear D. Germline lookup yields CDR1 LGHNA and CDR2 YNFKEQ. There are 15 residues in the CDR3. Trimming left V 0 bases short and J 5 bases short, with 13 bases between. The DNA of the CDR3 is TGTGCCAGCAGCCAAGAGATACTGCCCCTTGAGACCCAGTACTTC. Translating it yields CASSQEILPLETQYF.

This clone was found once. The gene calls are TRBV4-1 and TRBJ1-2; 7 bases are a match to TRBD1. The CDR3 sequence is 16 residues long. Germline V CDR1 and CDR2: MGHRA, YSYEKL. Trimming cost V 2 bases and J 6 bases; bases outside gene matches: 12. Here the CDR3 reads CASSQHPMTTGNGYTF. CDR3 DNA: TGCGCCAGCAGCCAACATCCCATGACGACAGGGAATGGCTACACCTTC.

This chain links TRBV27 with TRBJ1-2; the D gene is possibly TRBD1 (6 bases). Per germline, CDR1 MNHEY and CDR2 SMNVEV (reference sequence). The CDR3 is 12 residues long. V was shortened by 5 bases and J by 8 bases, with 12 bases between the two germline ends. CDR3 in amino acids: CASSGDTSGYTF. In DNA form, the CDR3 reads TGTGCCAGCAGTGGGGACACCTCGGGCTACACCTTC.

The gene calls are TRBV29-1 and TRBJ2-3; no clear D. Between the trimmed V and J ends, which lost 3 bases and 0 bases, there was a span of 4 bases. Germline loops: CDR1 SQVTM, CDR2 ANQGSEA. The CDR3 spans 12 residues. Here the CDR3 reads CSVDLSTDTQYF. In DNA, the CDR3 is TGCAGCGTTGATTTAAGCACAGATACGCAGTATTTT.

The CDR3: CASSLEPGQPQHF. The CDR3 nucleotides are TGTGCCAGCAGCTTAGAGCCCGGTCAGCCCCAGCATTTT. This chain links TRBV7-6 with TRBJ1-5; D unresolved. Looked up from germline, CDR1 is SGHVS and CDR2 is FNYEAQ. V shed 1 base and J shed 6 bases, with 7 bases lying between them. The CDR3 is 13 residues long. Looking up the rest from reference TRBV7-6 and TRBJ1-5 gives the full variable domain: GAGVSQSPRYKVTKRGQDVALRCDPISGHVSLYWYRQALGQGPEFLTYFNYEAQQDKSGLPNDRFSAERPEGSISTLTIQRTEQRDSAMYRCASSLEPGQPQHFGDGTRLSIL.

This chain uses TRBV11-2 with TRBJ1-1, with D uncertain. CDR1 is SGHAT and CDR2 is FQNNGV in the germline V gene. This CDR3 is built from 14 residues. V was pared by 5 bases and J by 1 base, with 11 bases between. CDR3 coding DNA: TGTGCCAGCAGCACCCTCCGGGGGAACACTGAAGCTTTCTTT. This sequence encodes CASSTLRGNTEAFF.

The rearrangement links TRBV7-6 to TRBJ2-7; 9 bases fit TRBD1. Germline-derived CDR1 and CDR2 are SGHVS and FNYEAQ. This CDR3 spans 17 amino acids. V was pared by 5 bases and J by 5 bases, with 16 bases of the junction left unmatched. CDR3 in DNA: TGTGCCAGCAGCGAAAGATACAGGGGGCGCGGTAAAGACGAGCAGTACTTC. Protein product: CASSERYRGRGKDEQYF.

The rearrangement links TRBV28 to TRBJ1-5; the D is unclear. Looked up from germline, CDR1 is MDHEN and CDR2 is SYDVKM. CDR3 length: 14 residues. The V gene lost 2 bases and the J gene lost 6 bases, with 11 bases spanning the gap. The CDR3 loop is CASSLPLEGQPQHF. The CDR3, as DNA: TGTGCCAGCAGTTTACCCCTTGAGGGTCAGCCCCAGCATTTT.

There are a few counts of this clone. The rearrangement links TRBV15 to TRBJ1-1; D is unresolved. This CDR3 contains 17 residues. Germline V gene lookup returns CDR1 LNHNV and CDR2 YYDKDF (reference sequence). The V and J ends lost 9 bases and 0 bases respectively, with 23 bases between them. In DNA, the CDR3 is TGTGCCACACGAAAGCGGGGATTCCGAGAGGTGAACACTGAAGCTTTCTTT. This translates into CATRKRGFREVNTEAFF.

This rearrangement joins TRBV4-3 to TRBJ1-3, with D unresolved. Germline V gives CDR1 LGHNA, CDR2 YSLEER. Trimming shortened V by 1 base and J by 0 bases, and 22 bases separated the two germline ends. The CDR3 runs to 20 residues. In DNA form, the CDR3 reads TGCGCCAGCAGCCAAGCTGTTGAACTGAACCCCGCTCCCTCTGGAAACACCATATATTTT. This codes for CASSQAVELNPAPSGNTIYF.

This clone was recorded a few times. The rearrangement uses TRBV2 and TRBJ1-5; D may be TRBD1 (6 bases). The CDR3 totals 15 residues. V lost 4 bases, J lost 7 bases, and 17 bases lay in between. Germline V gene lookup returns CDR1 SNHLY and CDR2 FYNNEI. The CDR3: CASSARRGGRQPQHF. CDR3 nucleotides: TGTGCCAGCAGTGCCAGAAGGGGGGGTCGCCAGCCCCAGCATTTT.

This clone was seen a few times. The V gene is TRBV7-9, the J gene TRBJ1-2; 8 bases fit TRBD1. With 6 bases clipped from V and 4 bases from J, the junction kept 10 bases outside the gene matches. The germline gives CDR1 SEHNR, CDR2 FQNEAQ (reference sequence). This CDR3 is 15 amino acids long. The CDR3 loop reads CASSQLRDRFYGYTF. DNA for the CDR3: TGTGCCAGCAGTCAACTCCGGGACAGGTTCTATGGCTACACCTTC.

The V call is TRBV5-4, the J call TRBJ2-1; the D gene is possibly TRBD1 (5 bases). V was pared by 5 bases and J by 3 bases, with 9 bases between. The CDR3 contains 13 residues. Germline V gives CDR1 SGHNT, CDR2 YYREEE (reference sequence). For the CDR3, the DNA is TGTGCCAGCAGTCAAGACAGCTACAATGAGCAGTTCTTC. As protein: CASSQDSYNEQFF.

The V and J genes are TRBV7-2 and TRBJ2-5, with D unresolved. This CDR3 is 13 amino acids long. Germline assignment: CDR1 SGHTA and CDR2 FQGNSA. Trimming cost V 5 bases and J 5 bases, with 12 bases left between them. In DNA, the CDR3 is TGTGCCAGCAGCCCTTTTTTATCCGAGACCCAGTACTTC. Protein sequence: CASSPFLSETQYF.

This clone appeared once. The chain couples TRBV19 to TRBJ1-6, with 8 nucleotides matching TRBD1. This CDR3 is 15 amino acids long. CDR1 LNHDA and CDR2 SQIVND come from the germline V gene (reference sequence). The V segment lost 3 bases and the J segment 10 bases; nucleotides outside the gene matches: 8. In nucleotides, the CDR3 is TGTGCCAGTAGTATTTCACAGGGGGTAGGATCACCCCTCCACTTT. Translated: CASSISQGVGSPLHF. The variable domain in full, completed from reference TRBV19 and TRBJ1-6, reads DGGITQSPKYLFRKEGQNVTLSCEQNLNHDAMYWYRQDPGQGLRLIYYSQIVNDFQKGDIAEGYSVSREKKESFPLTVTSAQKNPTAFYLCASSISQGVGSPLHFGNGTRLTVT.

This clone was observed once. This chain connects TRBV29-1 to TRBJ1-2; TRBD1 might be the D (5 bases). Germline V gene data show CDR1 as SQVTM and CDR2 as ANQGSEA. The CDR3 runs 13 residues. V gave up 4 bases and J gave up 2 bases, with 11 bases separating them. CDR3 sequence: CSVAGGLNYGYTF. CDR3 nucleotide sequence: TGCAGCGTTGCCGGGGGATTAAACTATGGCTACACCTTC.